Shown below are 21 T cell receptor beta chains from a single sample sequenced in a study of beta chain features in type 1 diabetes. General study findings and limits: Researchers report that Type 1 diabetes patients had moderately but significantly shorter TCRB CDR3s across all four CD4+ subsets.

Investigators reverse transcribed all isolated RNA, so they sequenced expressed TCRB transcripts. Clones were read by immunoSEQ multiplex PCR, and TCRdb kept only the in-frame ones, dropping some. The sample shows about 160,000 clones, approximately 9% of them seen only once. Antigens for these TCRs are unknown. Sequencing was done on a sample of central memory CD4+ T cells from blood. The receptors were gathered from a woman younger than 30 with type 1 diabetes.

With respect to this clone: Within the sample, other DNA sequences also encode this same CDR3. The CDR3 DNA reads TGCGCCAGCAGCTTAGGGACAGGGGGGTCTCTCTCTGGGGCCAACGTCCTGACTTTC. Protein sequence: CASSLGTGGSLSGANVLTF. The chain employs TRBV5-1 and TRBJ2-6, with 11 bases matching TRBD1. Germline V lookup: CDR1 SGHRS, CDR2 YFSETQ. V was pared by 2 bases and J by 0 bases, with 7 bases of the junction left unmatched. The CDR3 length is 19 residues.

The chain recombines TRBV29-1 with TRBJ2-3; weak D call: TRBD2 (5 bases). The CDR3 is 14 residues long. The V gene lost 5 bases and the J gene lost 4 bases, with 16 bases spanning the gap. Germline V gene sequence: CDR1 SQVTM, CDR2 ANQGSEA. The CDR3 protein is CSVRSQSRADTQYF. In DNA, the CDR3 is TGCAGCGTTAGATCCCAGTCGAGGGCAGATACGCAGTATTTT.

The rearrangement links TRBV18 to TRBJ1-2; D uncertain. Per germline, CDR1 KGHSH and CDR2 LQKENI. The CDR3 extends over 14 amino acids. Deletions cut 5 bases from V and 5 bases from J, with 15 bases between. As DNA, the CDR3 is TGTGCCAGCTCATCAACGGGTTCCCCTTATGGCTACACCTTC. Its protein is CASSSTGSPYGYTF. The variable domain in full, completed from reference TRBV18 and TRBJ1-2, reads NAGVMQNPRHLVRRRGQEARLRCSPMKGHSHVYWYRQLPEEGLKFMVYLQKENIIDESGMPKERFSAEFPKEGPSILRIQQVVRGDSAAYFCASSSTGSPYGYTFGSGTRLTVV.

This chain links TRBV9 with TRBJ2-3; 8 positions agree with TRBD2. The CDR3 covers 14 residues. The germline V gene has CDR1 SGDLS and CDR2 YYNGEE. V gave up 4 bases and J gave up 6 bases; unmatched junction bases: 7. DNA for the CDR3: TGTGCCAGCAGCCCTTTAGCGGGGTGGGATACGCAGTATTTT. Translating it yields CASSPLAGWDTQYF. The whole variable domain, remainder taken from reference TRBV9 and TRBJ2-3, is DSGVTQTPKHLITATGQRVTLRCSPRSGDLSVYWYQQSLDQGLQFLIQYYNGEERAKGNILERFSAQQFPDLHSELNLSSLELGDSALYFCASSPLAGWDTQYFGPGTRLTVL.

In nucleotides, the CDR3 is TGTGCCAGCAGCCCCAAGACAGGCAACCCCTACGAGCAGTACTTC. Its protein product is CASSPKTGNPYEQYF. This chain connects TRBV7-9 to TRBJ2-7; D may be TRBD1 (6 bases). V dropped 5 bases and J dropped 2 bases, with 16 bases sitting between them. The length of the CDR3 is 15 residues. Per the germline V gene, CDR1 is SEHNR and CDR2 is FQNEAQ (reference sequence).

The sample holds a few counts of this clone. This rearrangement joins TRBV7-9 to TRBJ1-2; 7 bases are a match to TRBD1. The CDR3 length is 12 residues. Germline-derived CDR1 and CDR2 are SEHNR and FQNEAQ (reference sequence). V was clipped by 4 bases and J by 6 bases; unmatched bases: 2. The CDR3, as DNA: TGTGCCAGCAGCTACGGACAGGATGGCTACACCTTC. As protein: CASSYGQDGYTF.

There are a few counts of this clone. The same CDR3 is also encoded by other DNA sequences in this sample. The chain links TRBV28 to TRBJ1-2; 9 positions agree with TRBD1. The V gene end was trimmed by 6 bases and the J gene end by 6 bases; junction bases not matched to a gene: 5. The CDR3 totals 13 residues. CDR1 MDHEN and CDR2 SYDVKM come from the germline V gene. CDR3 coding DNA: TGTGCCAGCAGCCCGCGGGACAGGGATGGCTACACCTTC. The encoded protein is CASSPRDRDGYTF.

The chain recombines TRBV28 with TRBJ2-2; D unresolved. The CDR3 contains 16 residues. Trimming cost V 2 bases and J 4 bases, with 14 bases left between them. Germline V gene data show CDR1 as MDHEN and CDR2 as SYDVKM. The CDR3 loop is CASSLTIGWSTGELFF. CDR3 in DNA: TGTGCCAGCAGTTTAACGATAGGATGGAGCACCGGGGAGCTGTTTTTT.

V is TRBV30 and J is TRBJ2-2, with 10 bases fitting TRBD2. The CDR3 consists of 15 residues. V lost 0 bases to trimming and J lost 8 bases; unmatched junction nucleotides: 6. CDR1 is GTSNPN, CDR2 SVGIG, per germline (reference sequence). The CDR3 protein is CAWSVGSGRVGELFF. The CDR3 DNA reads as TGTGCCTGGAGTGTCGGCAGCGGGAGGGTAGGGGAGCTGTTTTTT. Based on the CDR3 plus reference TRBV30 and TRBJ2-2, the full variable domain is SQTIHQWPATLVQPVGSPLSLECTVEGTSNPNLYWYRQAAGRGLQLLFYSVGIGQISSEVPQNLSASRPQDRQFILSSKKLLLSDSGFYLCAWSVGSGRVGELFFGEGSRLTVL.

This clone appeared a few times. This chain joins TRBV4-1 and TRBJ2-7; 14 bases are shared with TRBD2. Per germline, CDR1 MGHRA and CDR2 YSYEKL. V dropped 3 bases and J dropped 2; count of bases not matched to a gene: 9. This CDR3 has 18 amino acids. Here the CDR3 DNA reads TGCGCCAGCAGCCACGAGGGACTAGCGGGAGACGTGCCCTACGAGCAGTACTTC. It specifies CASSHEGLAGDVPYEQYF.

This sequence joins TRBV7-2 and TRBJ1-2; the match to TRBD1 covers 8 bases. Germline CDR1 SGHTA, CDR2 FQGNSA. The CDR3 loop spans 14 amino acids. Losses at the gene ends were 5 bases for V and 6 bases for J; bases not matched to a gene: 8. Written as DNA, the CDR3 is TGTGCCAGCAGCCGGAGACAGGGGCCCGATGGCTACACCTTC. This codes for CASSRRQGPDGYTF.

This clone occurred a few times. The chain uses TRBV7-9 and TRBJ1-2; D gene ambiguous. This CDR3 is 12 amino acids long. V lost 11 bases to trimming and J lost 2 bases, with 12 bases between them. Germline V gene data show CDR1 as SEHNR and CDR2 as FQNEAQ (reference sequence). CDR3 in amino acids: CAERGPNYGYTF. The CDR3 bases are TGTGCCGAGCGAGGGCCCAACTATGGCTACACCTTC. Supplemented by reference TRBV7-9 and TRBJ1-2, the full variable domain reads DTGVSQNPRHKITKRGQNVTFRCDPISEHNRLYWYRQTLGQGPEFLTYFQNEAQLEKSRLLSDRFSAERPKGSFSTLEIQRTEQGDSAMYLCAERGPNYGYTFGSGTRLTVV.

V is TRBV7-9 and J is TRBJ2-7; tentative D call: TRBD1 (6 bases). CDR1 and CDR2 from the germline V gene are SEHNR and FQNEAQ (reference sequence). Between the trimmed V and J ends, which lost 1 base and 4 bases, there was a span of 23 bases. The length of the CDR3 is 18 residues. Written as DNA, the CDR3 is TGTGCCAGCAGCTTAGTCAGGGCCAACACGAGGGGGATATACGAGCAGTACTTC. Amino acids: CASSLVRANTRGIYEQYF.

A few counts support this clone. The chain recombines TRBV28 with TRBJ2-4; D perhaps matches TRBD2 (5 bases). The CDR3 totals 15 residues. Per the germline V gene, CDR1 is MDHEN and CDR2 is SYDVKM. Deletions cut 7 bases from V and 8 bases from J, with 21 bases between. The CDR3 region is CASTPGDKRRDIQYF. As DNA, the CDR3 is TGTGCCAGCACCCCTGGAGACAAGCGGCGGGACATTCAGTACTTC.

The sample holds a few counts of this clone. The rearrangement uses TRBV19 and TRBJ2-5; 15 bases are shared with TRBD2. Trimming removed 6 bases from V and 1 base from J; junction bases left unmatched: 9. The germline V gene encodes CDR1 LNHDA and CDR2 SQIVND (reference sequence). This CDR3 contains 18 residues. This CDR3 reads CASSPSGLAGGSQETQYF. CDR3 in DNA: TGTGCCAGTAGCCCGTCGGGACTAGCGGGGGGCTCCCAAGAGACCCAGTACTTC. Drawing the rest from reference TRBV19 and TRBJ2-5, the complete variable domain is DGGITQSPKYLFRKEGQNVTLSCEQNLNHDAMYWYRQDPGQGLRLIYYSQIVNDFQKGDIAEGYSVSREKKESFPLTVTSAQKNPTAFYLCASSPSGLAGGSQETQYFGPGTRLLVL.

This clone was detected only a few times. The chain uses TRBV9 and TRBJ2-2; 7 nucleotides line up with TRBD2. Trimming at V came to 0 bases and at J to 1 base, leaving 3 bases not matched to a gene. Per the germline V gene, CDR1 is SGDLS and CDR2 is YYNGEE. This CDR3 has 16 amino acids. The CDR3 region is CASSVGGGRNTGELFF. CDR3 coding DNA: TGTGCCAGCAGCGTAGGTGGCGGGAGGAACACCGGGGAGCTGTTTTTT.

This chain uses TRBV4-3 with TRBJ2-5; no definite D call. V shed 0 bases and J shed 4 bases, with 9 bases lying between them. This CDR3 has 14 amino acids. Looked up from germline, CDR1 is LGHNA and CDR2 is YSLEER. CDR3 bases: TGCGCCAGCAGCCAAGAAGTCCGAGGAGAGACCCAGTACTTC. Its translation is CASSQEVRGETQYF.

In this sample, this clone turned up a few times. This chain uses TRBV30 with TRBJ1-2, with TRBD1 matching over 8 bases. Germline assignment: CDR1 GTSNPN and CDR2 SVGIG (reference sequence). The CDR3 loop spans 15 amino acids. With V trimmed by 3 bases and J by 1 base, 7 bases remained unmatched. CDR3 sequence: CAWSSGTGGNYGYTF. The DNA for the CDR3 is TGTGCCTGGAGCTCCGGGACAGGTGGTAACTATGGCTACACCTTC.

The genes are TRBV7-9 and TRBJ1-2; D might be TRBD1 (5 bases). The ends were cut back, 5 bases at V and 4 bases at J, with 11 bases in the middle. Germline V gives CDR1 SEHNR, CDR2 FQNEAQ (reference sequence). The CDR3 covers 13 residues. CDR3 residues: CASSQGLGYGYTF. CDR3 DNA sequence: TGTGCCAGCAGCCAGGGACTTGGCTATGGCTACACCTTC.

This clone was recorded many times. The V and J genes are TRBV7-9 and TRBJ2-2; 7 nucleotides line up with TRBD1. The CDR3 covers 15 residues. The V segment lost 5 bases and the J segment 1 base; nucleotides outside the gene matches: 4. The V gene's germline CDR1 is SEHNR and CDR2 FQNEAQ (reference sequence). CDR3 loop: CASSPTGWNTGELFF. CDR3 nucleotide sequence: TGTGCCAGCAGCCCGACAGGGTGGAACACCGGGGAGCTGTTTTTT. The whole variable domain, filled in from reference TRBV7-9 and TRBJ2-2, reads DTGVSQNPRHKITKRGQNVTFRCDPISEHNRLYWYRQTLGQGPEFLTYFQNEAQLEKSRLLSDRFSAERPKGSFSTLEIQRTEQGDSAMYLCASSPTGWNTGELFFGEGSRLTVL.

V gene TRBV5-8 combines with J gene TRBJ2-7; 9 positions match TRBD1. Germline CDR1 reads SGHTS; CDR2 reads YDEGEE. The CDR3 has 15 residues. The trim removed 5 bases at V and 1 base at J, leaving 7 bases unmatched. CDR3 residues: CASRGPGQGSYEQYF. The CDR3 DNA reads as TGTGCCAGCAGGGGTCCGGGACAGGGTTCCTACGAGCAGTACTTC.